Reported below is one T cell receptor (beta chain). Its specificity is not known. This sample stems from a study of OX40 agonist ivuxolimab in advanced cancers. As for the study in general: Allowance was made for prior anti-PD-1, anti-PD-L1 or anti-CTLA-4 therapy, and around 41% had some.

The V segment lost 5 bases and the J segment 5 bases; nucleotides outside the gene matches: 7. The CDR3 totals 14 residues. Germline V gene data show CDR1 as SGHNT and CDR2 as YYREEE (reference sequence). Study results and limitations: At 0.1-3.0 mg/kg, partial responders had clonal expansion among the lowest observed. Normalized expansion of T-cell clones was also low for some nonresponders. Among T cells, CD8+ cells averaged more expanded clones than CD4+ cells.

The assay was immunoSEQ multiplex PCR, and TCRdb's table has in-frame clones only and misses some. The table lists roughly 93,000 clones, roughly 80% of them singletons, with roughly 5.8% in the top ten. The receptor comes from an adult with an advanced solid tumor such as melanoma, head and neck, liver or kidney cancer. The specimen comprised CD4+ or CD8+ T cells sorted from blood, sampled in a trial of the OX40 agonist ivuxolimab. The V gene is TRBV5-4, the J gene TRBJ1-2; 9 nucleotides agree with TRBD1. CDR3 bases: TGTGCCAGCAGGCCCGGGACAGGGCCTTATGGCTACACCTTC. Its translation: CASRPGTGPYGYTF.